This T cell receptor beta chain originates from a study of T cells in Graves' hyperthyroidism and ophthalmopathy. TCR beta CDR3 regions were amplified from RNA transcripts. TCR CDR3 regions were first amplified by RT-PCR with HTBI primers. One entry per CDR3 protein results from TCRdb running MiXCR on the multiplex PCR reads. Among 400,000 to 450,000 distinct CDR3 sequences listed, over 12% were seen once. The V end lost 5 bases, the J end lost 5 bases, and 3 bases lay between the germline ends. Germline V gene lookup returns CDR1 SNHLY and CDR2 FYNNEI. The CDR3 has 10 residues. At least ten counts were recorded for this clonotype.

This TCR was recovered from a young man with Graves' ophthalmopathy. Specimen: blood. The chain combines TRBV2 with TRBJ1-2; unclear D gene. The CDR3 loop reads CASSWYGYTF. As DNA, the CDR3 is TGTGCCAGCAGTTGGTATGGCTACACCTTC.